This passage covers 2 T cell receptor beta chains from one sample sequenced in a study of cytomegalovirus exposure and HLA in healthy donors. TCRdb keeps only in-frame clones here, not all; method: immunoSEQ multiplex PCR. The sample has over 100,000 clones, 85% to 90% seen once. Sequencing was performed on PBMCs. The receptors stem from a young woman in good health and CMV-seronegative.

The rearrangement uses TRBV18 and TRBJ2-1; 7 bases are a match to TRBD1. CDR3 length: 13 residues. The germline V gene has CDR1 KGHSH and CDR2 LQKENI. V trimming: 8 bases; J trimming: 6 bases; junction bases outside the gene matches: 7. The CDR3 spells CASLPDRSNEQFF. CDR3 in DNA: TGTGCCAGCCTGCCGGACAGGAGCAATGAGCAGTTCTTC.

This sequence joins TRBV2 and TRBJ2-4; maybe TRBD2 (6 bases). V was cut by 8 bases and J by 1 base, with 6 bases left in between. Germline CDR1 and CDR2: SNHLY and FYNNEI. CDR3 size: 12 residues. CDR3 in amino acids: CASAGAKNIQYF. CDR3 DNA sequence: TGTGCCAGCGCGGGGGCCAAAAACATTCAGTACTTC. Full variable domain (missing parts from reference TRBV2 and TRBJ2-4): EPEVTQTPSHQVTQMGQEVILRCVPISNHLYFYWYRQILGQKVEFLVSFYNNEISEKSEIFDDQFSVERPDGSNFTLKIRSTKLEDSAMYFCASAGAKNIQYFGAGTRLSVL.